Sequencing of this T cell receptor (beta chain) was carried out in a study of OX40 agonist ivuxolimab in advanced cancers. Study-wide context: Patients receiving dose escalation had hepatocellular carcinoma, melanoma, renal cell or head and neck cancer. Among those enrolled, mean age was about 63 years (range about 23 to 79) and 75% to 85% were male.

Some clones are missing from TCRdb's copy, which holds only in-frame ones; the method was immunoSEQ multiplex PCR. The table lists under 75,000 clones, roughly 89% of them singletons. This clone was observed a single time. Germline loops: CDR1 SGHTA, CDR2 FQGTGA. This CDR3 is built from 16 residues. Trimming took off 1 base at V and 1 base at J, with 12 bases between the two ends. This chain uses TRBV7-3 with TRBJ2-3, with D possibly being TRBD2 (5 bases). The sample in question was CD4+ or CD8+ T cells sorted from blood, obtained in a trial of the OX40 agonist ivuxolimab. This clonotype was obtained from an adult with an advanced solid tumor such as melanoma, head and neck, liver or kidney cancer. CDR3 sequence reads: CASSLRAGRRTDTQYF. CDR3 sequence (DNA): TGTGCCAGCAGCTTAAGGGCGGGTCGGCGCACAGATACGCAGTATTTT.